Each of the 10 T cell receptor beta chains below was sequenced from the same sample in a study of T cell responses to AZD1222 COVID-19 vaccine. Sequenced by immunoSEQ multiplex PCR; TCRdb stores in-frame clones only, minus some. Among about 150,000 clones listed, approximately 90% were seen once. Material: peripheral blood, obtained on day 0 of AZD1222 vaccination. The receptors shown here come from an adult in good health.

The chain carries TRBV4-2 and TRBJ2-1; D is unresolved. This CDR3 spans 12 amino acids. CDR1 is LGHNA, CDR2 YNFKEQ, per germline. V dropped 0 bases and J dropped 9 bases, with 6 bases sitting between them. Here the CDR3 reads CASSQDRSEQFF. In DNA form, the CDR3 reads TGTGCCAGCAGCCAAGATCGCAGTGAGCAGTTCTTC.

V and J are TRBV18 and TRBJ2-7; 8 bases match TRBD1. Germline loops: CDR1 KGHSH, CDR2 LQKENI. CDR3 length: 16 residues. With 3 bases clipped from V and 5 bases from J, the junction kept 12 bases outside the gene matches. CDR3 protein: CASSPPDRAGVHEQYF. The DNA for the CDR3 is TGTGCCAGCTCACCTCCGGACAGGGCAGGAGTCCACGAGCAGTACTTC.

This rearrangement joins TRBV7-2 to TRBJ1-6; D is uncertain. The CDR3 extends over 12 amino acids. Trimming took 1 base from V and 8 from J, leaving 3 bases between them. The germline V gene encodes CDR1 SGHTA and CDR2 FQGNSA. CDR3 sequence (DNA): TGTGCCAGCAGCTTAGTTGATTCACCCCTCCACTTT. Its protein product is CASSLVDSPLHF.

This sequence joins TRBV27 and TRBJ2-7; 9 nucleotides match TRBD2. J lost 9 bases, V lost 4 bases, and 7 bases had no gene match. Per germline, CDR1 MNHEY and CDR2 SMNVEV (reference sequence). The CDR3 has 13 residues. CDR3: CASSSGTSRVQYF. CDR3 nucleotide sequence: TGTGCCAGCAGTTCCGGGACTAGCAGGGTGCAGTACTTC.

This clone turned up a few times. This rearrangement joins TRBV18 to TRBJ2-1, with 8 bases lining up with TRBD2. The junction had 11 bases not matched to a gene; V was cut back by 6 bases and J by 7 bases. Germline assignment: CDR1 KGHSH and CDR2 LQKENI. The CDR3 length is 15 residues. CDR3 coding DNA: TGTGCCAGCTCCCTCAAGCGGGAGTGGGTAAATGAGCAGTTCTTC. Residues: CASSLKREWVNEQFF.

This chain joins TRBV7-9 and TRBJ1-1, with TRBD1 identical over 9 bases. CDR3 length: 14 residues. Germline V CDR1 and CDR2: SEHNR, FQNEAQ (reference sequence). The ends lost 7 bases at V and 4 bases at J; junction bases unmatched: 7. CDR3 nucleotide sequence: TGTGCCAGCATTCCAGGACAGGGGAGCACTGAAGCTTTCTTT. It codes for CASIPGQGSTEAFF.

The chain carries TRBV7-3 and TRBJ1-2; 10 positions match TRBD1. Germline CDR1 SGHTA, CDR2 FQGTGA. The CDR3 is 13 residues long. J was trimmed by 8 bases and V by 5 bases; bases with no gene match: 5. The CDR3 reads CASSPGQGSGYTF. The CDR3 DNA sequence: TGTGCCAGCAGCCCGGGACAGGGGAGCGGCTACACCTTC.

The rearrangement joins TRBV28 to TRBJ1-2; 11 bases are shared with TRBD1. The CDR3 contains 17 residues. V was pared by 3 bases and J by 2 bases, with 8 bases of the junction left unmatched. Germline V gene data show CDR1 as MDHEN and CDR2 as SYDVKM. CDR3 region: CASSFRDRGNENYGYTF. The CDR3 DNA reads TGTGCCAGCAGTTTCCGGGACAGGGGGAATGAAAACTATGGCTACACCTTC.

The CDR3 coding sequence is TGTGCCAGCAGCTTAATAGGCAGGGGCCGTACGCTGAGGGAGACTGAAGCTTTCTTT. Protein product: CASSLIGRGRTLRETEAFF. V gene TRBV7-8 combines with J gene TRBJ1-1; D might be TRBD1 (6 bases). Germline CDR1 reads SGHVS; CDR2 reads FQNEAQ. CDR3 length equals 19 residues. V was pared by 2 bases and J by 5 bases, with 27 bases between.

This rearrangement joins TRBV5-6 to TRBJ1-5; D gene ambiguous. The CDR3 length is 15 residues. V lost 4 bases and J 2 bases, leaving 13 bases between the germline ends. The germline V gene has CDR1 SGHDT and CDR2 YYEEEE. The CDR3 protein is CASSIGIHGNQPQHF. The CDR3 region has the DNA TGTGCCAGCAGCATCGGGATTCACGGCAATCAGCCCCAGCATTTT.